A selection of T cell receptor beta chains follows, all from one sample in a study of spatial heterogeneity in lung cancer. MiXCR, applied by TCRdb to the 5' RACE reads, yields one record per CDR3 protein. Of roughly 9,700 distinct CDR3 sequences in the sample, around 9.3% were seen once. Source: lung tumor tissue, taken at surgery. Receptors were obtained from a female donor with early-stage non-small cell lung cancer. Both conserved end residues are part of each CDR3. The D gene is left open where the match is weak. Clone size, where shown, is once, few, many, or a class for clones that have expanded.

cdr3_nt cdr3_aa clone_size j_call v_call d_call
TGTGCCAGCACCCTCCCCTGGGGGGGAGGCACTGAAGCTTTCTTT CASTLPWGGGTEAFF many TRBJ1-1 TRBV28 -
TGTGCCAGCAGCCCCGGGACCTCGTCCTCCGGAAACACCATATATTTT CASSPGTSSSGNTIYF few TRBJ1-3 TRBV9 -
TGTGCCAGCAGCTTAGGGCGGGTCACAGGGGCCCCCCTCTACAATGAGCAGTTCTTC CASSLGRVTGAPLYNEQFF few TRBJ2-1 TRBV7-6 TRBD1
TGCGCCAGCAGTGAGGGGAGCTATGAGCAGTTCTTC CASSEGSYEQFF many TRBJ2-1 TRBV10-2 -
TGTGCCAGCAGCTTAGGGGGGCCGTATGGAAACACCATATATTTT CASSLGGPYGNTIYF many TRBJ1-3 TRBV7-2 -
TGTGCCATCAGTACCGACCCGGGACTAGCGGGGGAGCCGAGAGCTGGTACGCAGTATTTT CAISTDPGLAGEPRAGTQYF many TRBJ2-3 TRBV10-3 TRBD2
TGCAGTGCTAGCCCCCCAGTCGGGGACGACGAGCAGTACTTC CSASPPVGDDEQYF medium-sized TRBJ2-7 TRBV20-1 -
TGTGCCAGCAGCGAAAACAGGGGAGAGTACTTC CASSENRGEYF few TRBJ2-7 TRBV6-1 TRBD1
TGTGCCAGCAGTTTGGCCAACCAAGAGACCCAGTACTTC CASSLANQETQYF many TRBJ2-5 TRBV27 -
TGCAGTGCTAGAGATCAGGGGGCGTGGACTGAAGCTTTCTTT CSARDQGAWTEAFF - TRBJ1-1 TRBV20-1 TRBD1
TGTGCCAGCAGCCGGGACAGCAATTCACCCCTCCACTTT CASSRDSNSPLHF many TRBJ1-6 TRBV28 TRBD1
TGTGCCAGCAGTGAACAGGGCCAAAACACCGGGGAGCTGTTTTTT CASSEQGQNTGELFF many TRBJ2-2 TRBV2 -
TGTGCCAGCAGCCAAGGGAAAGGGAACTATGGCTACACCTTC CASSQGKGNYGYTF many TRBJ1-2 TRBV14 -
TGTGCCATCAGTGAGTCGAATCTCCCGGGGTCCTACAATGAGCAGTTCTTC CAISESNLPGSYNEQFF many TRBJ2-1 TRBV10-3 -
TGTGCCAGCAGTGAAAGACAGGGCTCCTCCTACGAGCAGTACTTC CASSERQGSSYEQYF few TRBJ2-7 TRBV25-1 TRBD1
TGTGCCAGCAGCTTATGGCGAGGGTGCTACGAGCAGTACTTC CASSLWRGCYEQYF few TRBJ2-7 TRBV7-3 -